These T cell receptor beta chains were read from a single sample in a study of PD-L1 blockade in urothelial cancer. Generated by immunoSEQ multiplex PCR, the TCRdb table keeps only in-frame clones and is missing some. Here the sample spans over 100,000 clones, around 93% being singletons. The sequenced sample was PBMCs, obtained around atezolizumab (anti-PD-L1) treatment. These receptors all come from a man aged 60-69 years with urothelial cancer. CDR3s include the opening cysteine and the closing phenylalanine or tryptophan. D genes are given only for firm matches. Not all rows give a size; the values are once, few, many and, for expanded clones, a class.

TRBV18,TRBJ2-1,NA,NA,TGTGCCACCCATGGTTTCGGGGATAACAATGAGCAGTTCTTC,CATHGFGDNNEQFF
TRBV27,TRBJ1-5,NA,few,TGTGCCAGCAGAACAGGGAAAGCACAGCAGCCCCAGCATTTT,CASRTGKAQQPQHF
TRBV19,TRBJ2-7,TRBD1,NA,TGTGCCAGTAGTCGGGACAGGGCCTACGAGCAGTACTTC,CASSRDRAYEQYF
TRBV5-1,TRBJ2-6,TRBD1,NA,TGCGCCAGCAGCTTGGGACAGGGGTCTGGGGCCAACGTCCTGACTTTC,CASSLGQGSGANVLTF
TRBV9,TRBJ2-3,NA,NA,TGTGCCAGCAGCCCCTCGGAGGGCCGATCAGATACGCAGTATTTT,CASSPSEGRSDTQYF
TRBV6-6,TRBJ2-1,NA,NA,TGTGCCAGCAGCCAAGAGGACAGCTCCTACAATGAGCAGTTCTTC,CASSQEDSSYNEQFF
TRBV18,TRBJ1-2,TRBD1,NA,TGTGCCAGCTCACCGCCCGGGACAGGGGGGTATGGCTACACCTTC,CASSPPGTGGYGYTF
TRBV11-2,TRBJ2-3,NA,NA,TGTGCCAGCAGCTCTAGGGGGAAAAGCACAGATACGCAGTATTTT,CASSSRGKSTDTQYF
TRBV2,TRBJ2-7,NA,once,TGTGCCAGCAGTGTCGGGCGCGGGGTAGGGTACTTC,CASSVGRGVGYF
TRBV4-1,TRBJ2-2,TRBD2,NA,TGCGCCAGCGCAATAATAGCGGGAGTCACCGGGGAGCTGTTTTTT,CASAIIAGVTGELFF
TRBV30,TRBJ1-2,TRBD1,NA,TGTGCCTGGAGTGTAACAGGGGGAGGCTACACCTTC,CAWSVTGGGYTF
TRBV29-1,TRBJ1-4,NA,NA,TGCAGCGCCGGATCCGTTGAGGATGAAAAACTGTTTTTT,CSAGSVEDEKLFF
TRBV6-1,TRBJ1-1,TRBD1,NA,TGCTCTGGGGCTGAACAGGGGGCGGGAGGTGAAGCTTTCTTT,CSGAEQGAGGEAFF
TRBV7-2,TRBJ2-7,NA,NA,TGTGCCAGCAGCTTACATCAGGGCTCCGAGCAGTACTTC,CASSLHQGSEQYF
TRBV5-4,TRBJ2-3,NA,NA,TGTGCCAGCAGCTTGGGACAGGTCACAGATACGCAGTATTTT,CASSLGQVTDTQYF
TRBV6-1,TRBJ1-1,TRBD1,few,TGTGCCAGCAGCCAGGACAGGGGGCCTGAAGCTTTCTTT,CASSQDRGPEAFF